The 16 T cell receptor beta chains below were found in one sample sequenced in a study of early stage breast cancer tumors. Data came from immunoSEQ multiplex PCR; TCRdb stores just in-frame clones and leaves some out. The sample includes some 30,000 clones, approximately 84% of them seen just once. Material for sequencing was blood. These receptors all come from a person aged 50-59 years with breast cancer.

The CDR3 region has the DNA TGTGCCAGCAGTGTTCTAGTTACCTCCTACGAGCAGTACTTC. Protein product: CASSVLVTSYEQYF. The chain has TRBV2 and TRBJ2-7; D gene ambiguous. Germline loops: CDR1 SNHLY, CDR2 FYNNEI. CDR3 length equals 14 residues. Trimming cost V 4 bases and J 0 bases, with 10 bases left between them. Filled out from reference TRBV2 and TRBJ2-7, the complete variable domain reads EPEVTQTPSHQVTQMGQEVILRCVPISNHLYFYWYRQILGQKVEFLVSFYNNEISEKSEIFDDQFSVERPDGSNFTLKIRSTKLEDSAMYFCASSVLVTSYEQYFGPGTRLTVT.

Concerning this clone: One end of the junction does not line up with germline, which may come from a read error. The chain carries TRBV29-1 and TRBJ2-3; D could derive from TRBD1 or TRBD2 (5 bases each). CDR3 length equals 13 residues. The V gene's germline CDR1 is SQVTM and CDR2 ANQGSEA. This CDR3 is CSVEEGGGRGQYF. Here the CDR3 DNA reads TGCAGCGTGGAAGAGGGTGGGGGTAGGGGGCAGTATTTT.

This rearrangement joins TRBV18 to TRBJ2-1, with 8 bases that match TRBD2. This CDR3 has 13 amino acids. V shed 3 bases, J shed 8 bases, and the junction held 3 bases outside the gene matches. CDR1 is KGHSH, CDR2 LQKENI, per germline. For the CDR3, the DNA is TGTGCCAGCTCACCCAGCGGGGGTGATGAGCAGTTCTTC. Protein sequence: CASSPSGGDEQFF.

The CDR3, as DNA: TGTGCCAGCAGTGACTCTAGTGAGGGGGGGCACGGCTACACCTTC. It is translated as CASSDSSEGGHGYTF. The V gene is TRBV6-4, the J gene TRBJ1-2; perhaps TRBD1 as D (6 bases). Trimming shortened V by 0 bases and J by 8 bases, and 16 bases separated the two germline ends. The CDR3 runs to 15 residues. In germline, CDR1 is MRHNA, CDR2 SNTAGT.

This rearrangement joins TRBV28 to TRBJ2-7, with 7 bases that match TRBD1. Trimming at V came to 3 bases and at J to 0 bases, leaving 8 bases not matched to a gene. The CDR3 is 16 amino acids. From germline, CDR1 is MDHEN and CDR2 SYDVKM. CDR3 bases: TGTGCCAGCAGTTTTCAGGCCAGGGGGTACTCCTACGAGCAGTACTTC. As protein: CASSFQARGYSYEQYF.

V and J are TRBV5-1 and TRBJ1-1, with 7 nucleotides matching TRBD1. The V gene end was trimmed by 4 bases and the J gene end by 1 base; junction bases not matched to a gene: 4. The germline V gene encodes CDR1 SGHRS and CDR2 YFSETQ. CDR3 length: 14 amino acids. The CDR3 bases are TGCGCCAGCAGCCCAGGGGGGGGGAACACTGAAGCTTTCTTT. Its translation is CASSPGGGNTEAFF.

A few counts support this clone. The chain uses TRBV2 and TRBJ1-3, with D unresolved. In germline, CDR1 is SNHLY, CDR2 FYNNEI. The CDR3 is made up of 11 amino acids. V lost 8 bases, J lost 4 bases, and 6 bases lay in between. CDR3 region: CASGSGNTIYF. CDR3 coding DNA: TGTGCCAGCGGATCCGGAAACACCATATATTTT.

The CDR3 is CASSFSTGNYGYTF. The CDR3 bases are TGTGCCAGCAGTTTTTCGACAGGGAACTATGGCTACACCTTC. This chain connects TRBV27 to TRBJ1-2, with 7 bases fitting TRBD1. Germline assignment: CDR1 MNHEY and CDR2 SMNVEV (reference sequence). V lost 3 bases, J lost 2 bases, and 3 bases stayed unmatched. There are 14 residues in the CDR3.

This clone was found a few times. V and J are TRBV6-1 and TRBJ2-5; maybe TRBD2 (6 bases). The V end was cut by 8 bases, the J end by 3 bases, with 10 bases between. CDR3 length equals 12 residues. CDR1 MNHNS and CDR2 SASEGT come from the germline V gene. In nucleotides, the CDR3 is TGTGCCAGCGGGGGGTTCGAAGAGACCCAGTACTTC. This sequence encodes CASGGFEETQYF.

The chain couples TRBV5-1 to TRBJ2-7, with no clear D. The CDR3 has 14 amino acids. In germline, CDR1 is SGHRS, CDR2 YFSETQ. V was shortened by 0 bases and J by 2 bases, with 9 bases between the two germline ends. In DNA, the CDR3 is TGCGCCAGCAGCTTGGATAGTAGAACCTACGAGCAGTACTTC. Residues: CASSLDSRTYEQYF.

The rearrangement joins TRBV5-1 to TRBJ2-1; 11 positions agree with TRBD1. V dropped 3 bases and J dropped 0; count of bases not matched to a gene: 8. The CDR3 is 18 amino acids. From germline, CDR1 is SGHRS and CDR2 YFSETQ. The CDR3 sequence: CASSYGQGARGSYNEQFF. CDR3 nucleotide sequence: TGCGCCAGCAGCTACGGACAGGGGGCCAGGGGCTCCTACAATGAGCAGTTCTTC. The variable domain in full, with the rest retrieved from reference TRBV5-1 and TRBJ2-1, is KAGVTQTPRYLIKTRGQQVTLSCSPISGHRSVSWYQQTPGQGLQFLFEYFSETQRNKGNFPGRFSGRQFSNSRSEMNVSTLELGDSALYLCASSYGQGARGSYNEQFFGPGTRLTVL.

The CDR3 protein is CAISRAGGLGDTQYF. CDR3 sequence (DNA): TGTGCCATCAGCCGGGCAGGGGGGCTCGGAGATACGCAGTATTTT. The V and J genes are TRBV10-3 and TRBJ2-3; possibly TRBD1 for D (7 bases). V lost 6 bases and J lost 5, with 18 bases in between. Germline V gene data show CDR1 as ENHRY and CDR2 as SYGVKD. This CDR3 is built from 15 residues.

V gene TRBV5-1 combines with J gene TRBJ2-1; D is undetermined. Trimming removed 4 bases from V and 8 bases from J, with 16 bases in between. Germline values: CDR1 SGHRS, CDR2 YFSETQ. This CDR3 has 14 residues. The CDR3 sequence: CASSPRSYPDEQFF. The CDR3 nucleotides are TGCGCCAGCAGCCCACGGTCCTATCCGGATGAGCAGTTCTTC.

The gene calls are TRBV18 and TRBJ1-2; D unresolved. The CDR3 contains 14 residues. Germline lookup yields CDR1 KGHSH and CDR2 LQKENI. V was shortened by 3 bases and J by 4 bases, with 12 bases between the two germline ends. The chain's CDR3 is CASSPEVQLYGYTF. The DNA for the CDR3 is TGTGCCAGCTCACCGGAGGTCCAACTCTATGGCTACACCTTC.

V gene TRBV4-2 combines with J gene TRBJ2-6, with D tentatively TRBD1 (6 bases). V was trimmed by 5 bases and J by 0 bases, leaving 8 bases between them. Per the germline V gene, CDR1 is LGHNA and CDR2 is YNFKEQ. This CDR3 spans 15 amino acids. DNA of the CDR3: TGTGCCAGCAGCGTGGACAGCTCTGGGGCCAACGTCCTGACTTTC. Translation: CASSVDSSGANVLTF.

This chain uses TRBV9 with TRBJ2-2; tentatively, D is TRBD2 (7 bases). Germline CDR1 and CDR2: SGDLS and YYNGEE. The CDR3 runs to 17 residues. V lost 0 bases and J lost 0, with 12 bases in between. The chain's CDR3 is CASSVEGGIANTGELFF. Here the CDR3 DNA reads TGTGCCAGCAGCGTAGAGGGGGGGATTGCGAACACCGGGGAGCTGTTTTTT. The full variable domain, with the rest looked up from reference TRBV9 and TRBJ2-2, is DSGVTQTPKHLITATGQRVTLRCSPRSGDLSVYWYQQSLDQGLQFLIQYYNGEERAKGNILERFSAQQFPDLHSELNLSSLELGDSALYFCASSVEGGIANTGELFFGEGSRLTVL.